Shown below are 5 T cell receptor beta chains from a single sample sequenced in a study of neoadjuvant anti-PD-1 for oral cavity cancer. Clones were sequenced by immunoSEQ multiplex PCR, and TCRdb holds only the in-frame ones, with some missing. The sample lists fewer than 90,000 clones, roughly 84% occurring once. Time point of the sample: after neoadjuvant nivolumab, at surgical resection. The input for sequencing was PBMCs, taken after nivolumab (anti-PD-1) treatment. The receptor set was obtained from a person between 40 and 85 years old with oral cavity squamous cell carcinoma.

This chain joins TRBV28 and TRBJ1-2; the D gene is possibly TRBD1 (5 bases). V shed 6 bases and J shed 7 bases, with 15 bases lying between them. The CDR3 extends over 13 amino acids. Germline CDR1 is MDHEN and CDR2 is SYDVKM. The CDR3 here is CASSPGLRTGYTF. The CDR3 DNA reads TGTGCCAGCAGCCCGGGACTCCGGACTGGCTACACCTTC.

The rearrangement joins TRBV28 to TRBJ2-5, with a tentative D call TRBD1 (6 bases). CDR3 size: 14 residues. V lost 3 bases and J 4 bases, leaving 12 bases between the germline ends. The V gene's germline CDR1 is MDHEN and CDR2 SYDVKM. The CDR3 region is CASSLAGVVETQYF. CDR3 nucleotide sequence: TGTGCCAGCAGTTTGGCAGGGGTGGTAGAGACCCAGTACTTC.

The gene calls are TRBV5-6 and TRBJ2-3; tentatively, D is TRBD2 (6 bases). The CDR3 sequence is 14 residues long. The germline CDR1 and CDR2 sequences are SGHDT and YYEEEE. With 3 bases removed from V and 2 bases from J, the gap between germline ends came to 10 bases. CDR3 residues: CASSSRTTTDTQYF. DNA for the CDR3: TGTGCCAGCAGCTCCCGGACTACCACAGATACGCAGTATTTT.

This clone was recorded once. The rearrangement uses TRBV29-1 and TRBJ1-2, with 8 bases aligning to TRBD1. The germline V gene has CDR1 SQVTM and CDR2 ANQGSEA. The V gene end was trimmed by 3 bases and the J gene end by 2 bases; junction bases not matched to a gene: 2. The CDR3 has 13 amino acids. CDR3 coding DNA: TGCAGCGTTGACAGGGGGCTGAACTATGGCTACACCTTC. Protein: CSVDRGLNYGYTF.

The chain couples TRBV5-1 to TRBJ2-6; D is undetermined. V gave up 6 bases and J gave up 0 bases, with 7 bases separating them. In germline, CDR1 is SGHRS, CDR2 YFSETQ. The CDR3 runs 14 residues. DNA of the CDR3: TGCGCCAGCACTCAGAGCTCTGGGGCCAACGTCCTGACTTTC. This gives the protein CASTQSSGANVLTF. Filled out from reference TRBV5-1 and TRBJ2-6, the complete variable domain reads KAGVTQTPRYLIKTRGQQVTLSCSPISGHRSVSWYQQTPGQGLQFLFEYFSETQRNKGNFPGRFSGRQFSNSRSEMNVSTLELGDSALYLCASTQSSGANVLTFGAGSRLTVL.